One sample yielded the 2 T cell receptor delta chains listed below, sequenced in a study of gamma-delta T cells after stem cell transplantation. TCRdb reanalysed the RT-PCR reads via CATT. Altogether roughly 14,000 delta-chain clones are present, roughly 9.1% being singletons, with the ten largest covering about two thirds. Input material: gamma-delta T cells. The receptors stem from a human donor. It is not recorded whose cells these are; they may come from a transplant donor.

In this sample, this clone turned up a few times. The protein that TCRdb holds for this DNA derives from a much larger clone and differs from the translated DNA at residue 5, which likely indicates a read error; the protein shown here is translated from the DNA. The genes are TRDV2 and TRDJ1; D not certain. The CDR3 totals 16 residues. Trimming pared 3 bases from V and 0 bases from J, leaving 16 bases between. Per germline, CDR1 GEAIGNYY and CDR2 EKD. This CDR3 is CACDSLTLRYTDKLIF. Written as DNA, the CDR3 is TGTGCCTGTGACTCCCTTACGTTGCGGTACACCGATAAACTCATCTTT.

A remark on this clone: At one boundary the junction diverges from the germline segment, which might be a read error. Written as DNA, the CDR3 is TGTGCCTGTGACACCCTCCATATCGAACTGTGTACTAGATCATACACCGCTAAACTCATCTTT. As protein: CACDTLHIELCTRSYTAKLIF. The chain couples TRDV2 to TRDJ1; D ambiguous. The CDR3 loop spans 21 amino acids. CDR1 and CDR2 from the germline V gene are GEAIGNYY and EKD.